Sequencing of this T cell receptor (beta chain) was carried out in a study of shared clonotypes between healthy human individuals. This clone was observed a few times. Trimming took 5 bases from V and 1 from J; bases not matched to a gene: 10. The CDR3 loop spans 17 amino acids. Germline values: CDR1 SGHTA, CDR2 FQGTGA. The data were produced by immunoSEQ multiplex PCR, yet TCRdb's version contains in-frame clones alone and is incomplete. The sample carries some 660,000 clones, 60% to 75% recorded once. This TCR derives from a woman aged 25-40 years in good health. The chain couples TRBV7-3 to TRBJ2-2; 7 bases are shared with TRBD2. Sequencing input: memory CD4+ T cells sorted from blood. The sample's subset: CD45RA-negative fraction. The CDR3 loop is CASSPGGGGKNTGELFF. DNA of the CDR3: TGTGCCAGCAGCCCGGGGGGTGGCGGCAAGAACACCGGGGAGCTGTTTTTT.